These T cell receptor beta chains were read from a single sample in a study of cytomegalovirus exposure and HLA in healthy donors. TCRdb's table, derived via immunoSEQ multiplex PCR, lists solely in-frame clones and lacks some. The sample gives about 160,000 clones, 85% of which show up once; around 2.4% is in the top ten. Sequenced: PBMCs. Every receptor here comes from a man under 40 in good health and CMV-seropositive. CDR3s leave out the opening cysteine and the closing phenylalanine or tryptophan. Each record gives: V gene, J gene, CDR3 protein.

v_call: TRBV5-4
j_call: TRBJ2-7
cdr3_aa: ASSGDSRGNEQY

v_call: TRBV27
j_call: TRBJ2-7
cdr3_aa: ASSLSSAGGAYEQY

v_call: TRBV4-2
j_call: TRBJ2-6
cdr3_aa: ASSQADRASGANVLT

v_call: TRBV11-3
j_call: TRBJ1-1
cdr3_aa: ASSTREPLKRNTEAF

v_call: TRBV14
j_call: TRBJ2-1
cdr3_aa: ASSSQRGAYNEQF

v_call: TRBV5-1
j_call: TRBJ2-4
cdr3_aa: ASSSPGQSLAKNIQY

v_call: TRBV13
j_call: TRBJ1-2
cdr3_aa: ASSLGQGDYGYT

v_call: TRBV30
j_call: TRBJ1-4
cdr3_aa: AWSNRDINEKLF

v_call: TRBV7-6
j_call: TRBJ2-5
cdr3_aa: ASSLAGPQETQY

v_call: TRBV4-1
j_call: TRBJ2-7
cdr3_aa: ASSQARGISYEQY

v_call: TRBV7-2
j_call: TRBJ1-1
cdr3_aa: ASSLGQGSHAEAF

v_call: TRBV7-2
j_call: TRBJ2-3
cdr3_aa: ASSLDQSAQY

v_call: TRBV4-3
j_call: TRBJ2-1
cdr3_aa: ASSQFAREGSYNEQF

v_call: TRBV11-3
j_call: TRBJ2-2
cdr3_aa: ASSLGAGLSGELF

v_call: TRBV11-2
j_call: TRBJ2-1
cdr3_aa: ASSLTSGGNEQF

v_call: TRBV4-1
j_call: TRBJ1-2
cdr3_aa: ASSQAGVGYT

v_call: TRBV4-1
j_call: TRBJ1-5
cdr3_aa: ASSLSLGRSNQPQH

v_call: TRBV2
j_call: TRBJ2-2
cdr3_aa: ASSVTGKGTGELF

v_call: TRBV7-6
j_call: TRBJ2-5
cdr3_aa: ASSSLRETQY

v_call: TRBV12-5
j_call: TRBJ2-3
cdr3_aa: ASGFPTSGSTDTQY

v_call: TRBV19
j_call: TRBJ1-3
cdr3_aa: ASSRSTDSSGNTIY

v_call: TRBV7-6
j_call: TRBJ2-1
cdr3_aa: ASSLGGTSLRYYEQF

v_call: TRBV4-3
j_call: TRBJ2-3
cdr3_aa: ASSQDGTSGTDTQY

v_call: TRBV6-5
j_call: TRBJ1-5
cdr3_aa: ASSYGGGQPQH

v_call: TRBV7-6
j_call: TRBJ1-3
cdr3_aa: ASSLRQLSTGNTIY

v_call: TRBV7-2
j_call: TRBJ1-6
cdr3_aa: ASSFGTGWNSPLH

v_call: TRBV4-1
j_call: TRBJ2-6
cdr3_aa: ASSQGGQNRRGANVLT

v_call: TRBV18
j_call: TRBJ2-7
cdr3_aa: ASSPVGVSSYEQY

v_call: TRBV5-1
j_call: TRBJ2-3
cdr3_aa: ASSPGLATDTQY

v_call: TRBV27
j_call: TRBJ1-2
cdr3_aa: ASSSPPKDRGEIAPYGYT

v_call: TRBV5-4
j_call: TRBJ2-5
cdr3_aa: ASSLSGTGFLYQETQY

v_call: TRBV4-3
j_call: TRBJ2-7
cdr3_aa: ASSQPGQAYEQY

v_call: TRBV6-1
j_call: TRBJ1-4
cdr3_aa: ASSKGQFNEKLF

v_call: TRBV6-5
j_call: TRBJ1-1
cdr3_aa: ASSYSPGSEAF

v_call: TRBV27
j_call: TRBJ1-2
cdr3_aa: ASSPLGDSGKVEYGYT

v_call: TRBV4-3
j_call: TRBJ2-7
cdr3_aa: ASSQTGGPYEQY

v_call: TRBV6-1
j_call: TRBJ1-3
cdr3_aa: ASSEGQPLWGNTIY

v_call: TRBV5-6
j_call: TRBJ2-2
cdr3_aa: ASSFPPQVSTGELF

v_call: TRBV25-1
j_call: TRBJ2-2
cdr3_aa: ASSESHGELF

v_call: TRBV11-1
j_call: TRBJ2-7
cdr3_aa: ASSLDSRSSYEQY

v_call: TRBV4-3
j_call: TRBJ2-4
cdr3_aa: ASSPRRGAKNIQY

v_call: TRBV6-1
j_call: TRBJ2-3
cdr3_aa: ASIEADTQY

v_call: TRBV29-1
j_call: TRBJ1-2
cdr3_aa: SAARDGYT

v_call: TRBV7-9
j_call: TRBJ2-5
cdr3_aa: ASSRGRETQY

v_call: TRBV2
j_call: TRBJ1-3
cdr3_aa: ASRAGTGSGNTIY

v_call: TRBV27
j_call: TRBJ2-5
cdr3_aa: ASSWGGQETQY

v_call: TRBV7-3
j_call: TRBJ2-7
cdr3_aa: ASSLDGFGEQY